Shown below are 5 T cell receptor beta chains from a single sample sequenced in a study of CD8+CD57+ T cells in acquired aplastic anemia (dated by TCRdb to the late 2010s). Sequenced using an Illumina HiSeq 2000. Genomic DNA was used as template for profiling of TCR beta VDJ combinations and CDR3 sequences. TCRdb cleaned the public reads at Q25 with fastp, built clones with MiXCR and kept in-frame beta chains. All rows with the same CDR3 protein become a single entry with the most common DNA and genes. Recorded for this sample are approximately 250,000 distinct CDR3 sequences; 70% to 85% of them occurred a single time. The ten largest clones represent roughly 42% of the sample. The patients picked for sequencing were ones in whom flow cytometry had shown an expansion of CD8+CD57+ cells. Sequencing was done on a sample of sorted CD4+, CD8+, or CD8+CD57+ T cells (not recorded which) from PBMCs. These receptor sequences come from a human donor with aplastic anemia.

The V call is TRBV5-1, the J call TRBJ2-1, with TRBD2 matching 10 bases. Trimming took 3 bases from V and 6 from J; bases not matched to a gene: 6. The CDR3 is 15 residues long. The germline CDR1 and CDR2 sequences are SGHRS and YFSETQ. This chain's CDR3 is CASSWGTSVVNEQFF. CDR3 bases: TGCGCCAGCAGCTGGGGGACTAGCGTGGTCAATGAGCAGTTCTTC.

This clonotype was counted ten times or more. This may be a read error: a much more frequent sequence differs by one nucleotide. The CDR3 does not end in the conserved phenylalanine or tryptophan, so this is likely a read error. The chain employs TRBV14 and TRBJ1-2; 7 bases align to TRBD1. Looked up from germline, CDR1 is SGHDN and CDR2 is FVKESK. V lost 1 base to trimming and J lost 2 bases; unmatched junction nucleotides: 4. CDR3 length: 15 amino acids. CDR3 residues: CASSQGLTGNYGYTS. In nucleotides, the CDR3 is TGTGCCAGCAGCCAAGGGTTGACAGGGAACTATGGCTACACCTCC.

As concerns this clonotype: A read error may account for a junction end that differs from germline. The chain combines TRBV2 with TRBJ2-7; D may be TRBD1 (6 bases). This CDR3 is 14 amino acids long. Per germline, CDR1 SNHLY and CDR2 FYNNEI. CDR3 protein: CASSSSQGGHEQYF. CDR3 coding DNA: TGCGCCAGCAGCTCGTCACAGGGTGGACACGAGCAGTACTTC. Full variable domain (rest looked up from reference TRBV2 and TRBJ2-7): EPEVTQTPSHQVTQMGQEVILRCVPISNHLYFYWYRQILGQKVEFLVSFYNNEISEKSEIFDDQFSVERPDGSNFTLKIRSTKLEDSAMYFCASSSSQGGHEQYFGPGTRLTVT.

With respect to this clonotype: The conserved phenylalanine or tryptophan is not found at the CDR3 terminus, so this likely reflects a read error. It is unclear where the CDR3 begins or ends on the DNA, so no DNA is shown, and the CDR3 is as TCRdb lists it. The chain carries TRBV12-3 or TRBV12-4 and TRBJ2-3; TRBD1 is the table's D call, not checked against the DNA. 13 amino acids form the CDR3, both terminal residues included. The CDR3 reads CASSHTGVNSYEH.

Notes on this clonotype: Given a much more abundant clone one base away, this may be a read error. The V gene is TRBV5-1, the J gene TRBJ2-4; D call uncertain. Trimming took 4 bases from V and 15 from J, leaving 17 bases between them. The CDR3 length is 12 residues. Germline CDR1 and CDR2: SGHRS and YFSETQ. CDR3 DNA: TGCGCCAGCAGCGATTACGGCATCAACACGTACTTC. Residues: CASSDYGINTYF.